This T cell receptor beta chain was identified during a study of vaccination effects on CD4 cells after COVID-19. As for the study in general: Before sequencing took place, the ViraFEST assay used viral peptide pools to expand antigen-specific CD4+ T cells. PBMC cultures contained 1.8 million or so cells per well, around 10 IU/ml IL-2 and 10 ug/ml peptides.

Note on this clone: No antigen is known for it.

Following culture for about ten days, CD4+ T cells were isolated. The healthy vaccine recipients, who had no prior SARS-CoV-2 infection, showed negative nucleocapsid antibodies. Half-medium replacement with IL-2 medium occurred on days 3 and 7. Sequenced by immunoSEQ multiplex PCR; TCRdb stores in-frame clones only, minus some. The sample includes 40,000 or so clones, roughly 82% seen only once; the top ten take less than 3.5%. The sample consisted of CD4+ T cells from PBMCs cultured without peptide, taken before COVID-19 vaccination. This receptor was obtained from a human donor who received a COVID-19 vaccine.

CDR3 coding DNA: TGTGCCAGCAGCAAAAGGTTCCGAGACAACTCCTACGAGCAGTACGTC. It codes for CASSKRFRDNSYEQYV. The rearrangement joins TRBV21-1 to TRBJ2-7; TRBD1 is taken as the D call from the table, unchecked against the DNA. TRBV21-1 represents a pseudogene. The CDR3 consists of 16 residues.